One sample yielded the 24 T cell receptor beta chains listed below, sequenced in a study of T cells after yellow fever vaccination. TCRdb called the 5' RACE reads again in MiXCR, with one record for every CDR3 protein. The sample has about 210,000 distinct CDR3 sequences; about 7% are singletons. Sequenced material: CD4+ T cells sorted from PBMCs, taken on the day of the yellow fever booster vaccination. Receptor source: a man in his thirties or forties who received the YFV17D yellow fever vaccine.

This clonotype has a count of ten or more. The V call is TRBV12-3 or TRBV12-4, the J call TRBJ2-5; 10 bases match TRBD2. The length of the CDR3 is 16 residues. V shed 5 bases, J shed 7 bases, and the junction held 13 bases outside the gene matches. This chain's CDR3 is CASSPPSGSSGVTQYF. As DNA, the CDR3 is TGTGCCAGCAGTCCCCCTAGCGGGAGCTCCGGGGTGACCCAGTACTTC.

This clonotype was detected many times. The DNA for the CDR3 is TGTGCCATCAGTGAAGAATTGACAGGGGTAGCCAAAAACATTCAGTACTTC. Translation: CAISEELTGVAKNIQYF. The chain joins TRBV10-3 to TRBJ2-4, with 8 bases aligning to TRBD1. The ends lost 3 bases at V and 0 bases at J; junction bases unmatched: 7. The CDR3 totals 17 residues. Germline V lookup: CDR1 ENHRY, CDR2 SYGVKD.

This clonotype was observed a few times. The chain uses TRBV6-1 and TRBJ2-3, with D possibly matching TRBD1 (6 bases). Trimming removed 6 bases at V and 4 bases at J, with 17 bases between. Germline V gene data show CDR1 as MNHNS and CDR2 as SASEGT. CDR3 length equals 15 residues. The CDR3 loop is CASRSLGGVADTQYF. CDR3 sequence (DNA): TGTGCCAGCAGGTCTCTAGGGGGTGTAGCAGATACGCAGTATTTT.

This chain connects TRBV5-1 to TRBJ2-1; 10 positions match TRBD2. The V gene's germline CDR1 is SGHRS and CDR2 YFSETQ. The CDR3 is 17 residues long. J lost 0 bases, V lost 0 bases, and 3 bases had no gene match. In DNA, the CDR3 is TGCGCCAGCAGCTTGGCTAGCGGGAGCCTCTCCTACAATGAGCAGTTCTTC. Translation gives CASSLASGSLSYNEQFF.

The chain has TRBV20-1 and TRBJ1-4; D unclear. Looked up from germline, CDR1 is DFQATT and CDR2 is SNEGSKA (reference sequence). Trimming left V 7 bases short and J 5 bases short, with 14 bases between. There are 13 residues in the CDR3. CDR3: CSGRRVQNEKLFF. In DNA, the CDR3 is TGCAGTGGGAGGCGGGTCCAAAATGAAAAACTGTTTTTT.

This clonotype has more than one count but fewer than ten. The J gene is TRBJ2-6, the V gene TRBV7-2, with no clear D. Trimming cost V 7 bases and J 2 bases, with 12 bases left between them. Germline values: CDR1 SGHTA, CDR2 FQGNSA. The CDR3 runs to 15 residues. Written as DNA, the CDR3 is TGTGCCAGCAACCTCGGAAGCCCTGGGGCCAACGTCCTGACTTTC. The encoded protein is CASNLGSPGANVLTF.

V and J are TRBV20-1 and TRBJ2-5; D might be TRBD1 (6 bases). The CDR3 is made up of 13 amino acids. Trimming removed 8 bases from V and 5 bases from J, with 18 bases in between. The germline gives CDR1 DFQATT, CDR2 SNEGSKA (reference sequence). DNA of the CDR3: TGCAGTCCGGGTTCTGGGGGCCAGGAGACCCAGTACTTC. This sequence encodes CSPGSGGQETQYF.

This sequence joins TRBV3-1 and TRBJ2-5, with D uncertain. V dropped 4 bases and J dropped 5 bases, with 23 bases sitting between them. Germline lookup yields CDR1 LGHDT and CDR2 YNNKEL (reference sequence). CDR3 length equals 17 residues. CDR3 residues: CASSPLGIAERWETQYF. The CDR3 bases are TGTGCCAGCAGCCCCCTCGGAATAGCTGAACGTTGGGAGACCCAGTACTTC.

This clonotype has more than one count but fewer than ten. This sequence joins TRBV12-3 or TRBV12-4 and TRBJ2-7; 9 nucleotides agree with TRBD1. The length of the CDR3 is 15 residues. V lost 10 bases and J lost 1; bases outside the gene matches: 11. CDR3: CATVSGTGPSYEQYF. The CDR3 DNA is TGTGCCACCGTATCCGGGACAGGGCCATCCTACGAGCAGTACTTC.

This clonotype occurred a few times. This sequence joins TRBV21-1 and TRBJ1-1. TRBV21-1 counts as a pseudogene. The CDR3 is 14 residues long. The CDR3 here is CASIGKGLNTEAFF. DNA of the CDR3: TGTGCCAGCATAGGCAAGGGATTGAACACTGAAGCTTTCTTT.

A few counts support this clonotype. The chain carries TRBV29-1 and TRBJ2-7; 8 bases match TRBD1. The CDR3 has 14 residues. The germline gives CDR1 SQVTM, CDR2 ANQGSEA. J gave up 3 bases and V 4 bases, and 8 bases lay outside the gene matches. This CDR3 is CSVATGTGFYEQYF. CDR3 bases: TGCAGCGTTGCTACCGGGACAGGTTTCTACGAGCAGTACTTC.

The J gene is TRBJ1-2, the V gene TRBV28; the D is unclear. The germline V gene encodes CDR1 MDHEN and CDR2 SYDVKM. CDR3 length: 12 amino acids. Trimming removed 7 bases at V and 5 bases at J, with 11 bases between. The CDR3 is CASNPGLYGYTF. DNA of the CDR3: TGTGCCAGCAATCCAGGCTTATATGGCTACACCTTC.

This clonotype was detected a few times. The rearrangement links TRBV20-1 to TRBJ2-5; the D is unclear. The CDR3 extends over 14 amino acids. Trimming removed 0 bases at V and 1 base at J, with 9 bases between. From germline, CDR1 is DFQATT and CDR2 SNEGSKA (reference sequence). As DNA, the CDR3 is TGCAGTGCTAGAGACCCAGCGCCCCAAGAGACCCAGTACTTC. Its translation is CSARDPAPQETQYF.

This clonotype was counted a few times. The chain couples TRBV18 to TRBJ2-1; 8 bases match TRBD2. Germline-derived CDR1 and CDR2 are KGHSH and LQKENI. V shed 3 bases and J 4 bases; nucleotides not matched to a gene: 2. This CDR3 contains 14 residues. The CDR3 nucleotides read TGTGCCAGCTCACCCCGGGAGGGGTACAATGAGCAGTTCTTC. It specifies CASSPREGYNEQFF.

This clonotype has only a few counts. This chain links TRBV14 with TRBJ1-2, with D perhaps TRBD1 (6 bases). The CDR3 is 13 amino acids. V gave up 4 bases and J gave up 8 bases, with 14 bases separating them. CDR1 is SGHDN and CDR2 is FVKESK in the germline V gene. CDR3 in amino acids: CASSPRGGGGYTF. DNA for the CDR3: TGTGCCAGCAGCCCGAGGGGGGGCGGCGGCTACACCTTC.

This clonotype was observed many times. The chain joins TRBV12-3 or TRBV12-4 to TRBJ2-3, with 7 nucleotides matching TRBD2. There are 11 residues in the CDR3. The J segment lost 14 bases and the V segment lost 1 base, leaving 3 bases of the junction unmatched. The CDR3 DNA reads as TGTGCCAGCAGTTTAGGGACTAGTGTGTATTTT. Amino acid sequence: CASSLGTSVYF.

V is TRBV7-6 and J is TRBJ2-1, with a possible D match to TRBD1 (6 bases). The germline CDR1 and CDR2 sequences are SGHVS and FNYEAQ. The CDR3 contains 14 residues. V lost 3 bases and J 10 bases, leaving 16 bases between the germline ends. CDR3 nucleotides: TGTGCCAGCAGCTTGAATTACCAGGGGTTGGAGCAGTTCTTC. Translated, it gives CASSLNYQGLEQFF.

This clonotype has a count of ten or more. This rearrangement joins TRBV7-2 to TRBJ2-1; no firm D call. This CDR3 has 14 residues. Germline V gene sequence: CDR1 SGHTA, CDR2 FQGNSA. Between the trimmed V and J ends, which lost 1 base and 6 bases, there was a span of 10 bases. The CDR3 loop is CASSLEARANEQFF. As DNA, the CDR3 is TGTGCCAGCAGCTTAGAAGCTAGAGCCAATGAGCAGTTCTTC.

The chain combines TRBV3-1 with TRBJ2-6, with a weak D call TRBD1 (5 bases). CDR3 length: 17 amino acids. The ends were cut back, 1 base at V and 0 bases at J, with 10 bases in the middle. Germline values: CDR1 LGHDT, CDR2 YNNKEL (reference sequence). As DNA, the CDR3 is TGTGCCAGCAGCCAAGGACAGTTATCCTCTGGGGCCAACGTCCTGACTTTC. Its protein is CASSQGQLSSGANVLTF.

This clonotype showed up many times. The rearrangement uses TRBV6-1 and TRBJ2-3; D possibly matches TRBD1 or TRBD2 (6 bases each). Deletions cut 6 bases from V and 1 base from J, with 8 bases between. The V gene's germline CDR1 is MNHNS and CDR2 SASEGT. The CDR3 is made up of 13 amino acids. The CDR3 loop is CASREGGTDTQYF. The CDR3, as DNA: TGTGCCAGCAGGGAGGGGGGCACAGATACGCAGTATTTT.

The chain links TRBV20-1 to TRBJ2-2; TRBD2 matches at 13 bases. The CDR3 has 17 residues. Germline assignment: CDR1 DFQATT and CDR2 SNEGSKA (reference sequence). Trimming took 5 bases from V and 6 from J; bases not matched to a gene: 12. The CDR3 DNA reads as TGCAGTGCTCAACTACTAGCGGGAGGGTTCATCGCCGGGGAGCTGTTTTTT. It specifies CSAQLLAGGFIAGELFF.

This clonotype was seen a handful of times. J is TRBJ1-2 and V is TRBV28, with TRBD1 as a possible D gene (5 bases). Germline V gives CDR1 MDHEN, CDR2 SYDVKM. The CDR3 contains 16 residues. Trimming stripped 3 bases from V and 7 bases from J, with 21 bases between. CDR3 DNA: TGTGCCAGCAGTTTTATCGCAGGGAAGGTTGAACGTGGCTACACCTTC. Its translation: CASSFIAGKVERGYTF.

This clonotype was detected ten times or more. The genes are TRBV10-1 and TRBJ2-2, with D unclear. The CDR3 runs to 9 residues. The ends were cut back, 10 bases at V and 6 bases at J, with 3 bases in the middle. Germline CDR1 reads WNHNN; CDR2 reads SYGVQD (reference sequence). The CDR3 here is CANSGELFF. CDR3 nucleotides: TGCGCCAACTCCGGGGAGCTGTTTTTT.

In this sample, this clonotype turned up a few times. V usage is TRBV19 and J usage is TRBJ1-5; D is unclear. The CDR3 length is 14 residues. Trimming shortened V by 7 bases and J by 4 bases, and 14 bases separated the two germline ends. Germline loops: CDR1 LNHDA, CDR2 SQIVND (reference sequence). The CDR3 DNA reads TGTGCCAGTAATATGTGGTTGGGGAATCAGCCCCAGCATTTT. Amino acids: CASNMWLGNQPQHF.